Described below is a single T cell receptor (beta chain) sequence and its context. These data belong to a study of blood T cell repertoires in COVID-19. The wider study: Acute and convalescent COVID-19 specimens originated in the United States, Italy and Spain.

Per the authors' pipeline: Amplification of reference gene primers provided the estimated nucleated cell counts. Produced via immunoSEQ multiplex PCR; TCRdb's table is partial and in-frame only. D and trimming were read from the DNA, whereas the V and J calls and clone size are those reported in that table. Among 150,000 to 200,000 clones, 82% were seen once, and the ten largest hold about 5.5%. The sequence derives from a woman aged 55-75 years with acute COVID-19. Specimen: PBMCs or T cells enriched from blood (not recorded which).

In DNA, the CDR3 is TGTGCCAGCAGCCCCGACGGGGGGCGTGTCTATGGCTACACCTTC. Translation: CASSPDGGRVYGYTF. J is TRBJ1-2 and V is TRBV5-4; a possible D gene is TRBD1 (6 bases). The CDR3 runs 15 residues. Germline V gene lookup returns CDR1 SGHNT and CDR2 YYREEE (reference sequence). Trimming stripped 4 bases from V and 4 bases from J, with 17 bases between.